The 7 T cell receptor beta chains presented below share a single source sample, sequenced in a study of response to subunit inactivated influenza vaccine. TCRdb ran MiXCR on the RT-PCR reads and lists one entry per CDR3 protein. Of over 400,000 distinct CDR3 sequences in the sample, 10% to 11% are singletons; the top ten hold about 12%. This specimen was PBMCs from blood, taken roughly 48 days after vaccination. The receptors derive from a man aged 45-60 years who received an inactivated influenza vaccine.

The chain is built from TRBV3-1 and TRBJ2-1; either TRBD1 or TRBD2 may supply D (6 bases each). Trimming removed 7 bases at V and 3 bases at J, with 22 bases between. The CDR3 length is 17 residues. The germline V gene encodes CDR1 LGHDT and CDR2 YNNKEL (reference sequence). The DNA for the CDR3 is TGTGCCAGCAACCGAGGAGGGGGGCCCGGTCTCTACAATGAGCAGTTCTTC. Encoded protein: CASNRGGGPGLYNEQFF.

This clonotype was recorded at least ten times. The rearrangement joins TRBV12-3 or TRBV12-4 to TRBJ1-4, with 8 bases lining up with TRBD1. The CDR3 totals 15 residues. The V gene end was trimmed by 3 bases and the J gene end by 8 bases; junction bases not matched to a gene: 8. The CDR3 sequence is CASSFSDREREKLFF. CDR3 in DNA: TGTGCCAGCAGTTTTTCGGACAGGGAGAGAGAAAAACTGTTTTTT.

This chain uses TRBV7-2 with TRBJ1-2; D is undetermined. This CDR3 spans 14 amino acids. Trimming removed 5 bases from V and 8 bases from J, with 18 bases in between. Looked up from germline, CDR1 is SGHTA and CDR2 is FQGNSA. The CDR3: CASSSYGFLVGYTF. The CDR3 nucleotides read TGTGCCAGCAGCAGTTACGGGTTTTTGGTGGGCTACACCTTC.

The chain carries TRBV2 and TRBJ2-2, with D unclear. This CDR3 is 12 amino acids long. V shed 3 bases and J shed 5 bases, with 4 bases lying between them. In germline, CDR1 is SNHLY, CDR2 FYNNEI. CDR3 region: CASSEGTGELFF. In nucleotides, the CDR3 is TGTGCCAGCAGTGAGGGGACCGGGGAGCTGTTTTTT.

This clonotype was found many times. This chain joins TRBV11-1 and TRBJ2-3, with D perhaps being TRBD1 or TRBD2 (6 bases each). Germline V gene lookup returns CDR1 SGHAT and CDR2 FQDESV (reference sequence). The CDR3 has 19 residues. V lost 5 bases and J 3 bases, leaving 27 bases between the germline ends. This CDR3 reads CASSRLGGSGEKGTDTQYF. CDR3 DNA: TGTGCCAGCAGCAGACTAGGTGGATCAGGGGAGAAAGGGACAGATACGCAGTATTTT. The variable domain in full, completed from reference TRBV11-1 and TRBJ2-3, reads EAEVAQSPRYKITEKSQAVAFWCDPISGHATLYWYRQILGQGPELLVQFQDESVVDDSQLPKDRFSAERLKGVDSTLKIQPAELGDSAMYLCASSRLGGSGEKGTDTQYFGPGTRLTVL.

The chain recombines TRBV12-3 or TRBV12-4 with TRBJ2-1; D is possibly TRBD1 or TRBD2 (5 bases each). Trimming took 3 bases from V and 0 from J, leaving 9 bases between them. The CDR3 covers 15 residues. The CDR3, as DNA: TGTGCCAGCAGTTTGTATGGGGGCTCCTACAATGAGCAGTTCTTC. As protein: CASSLYGGSYNEQFF.

V gene TRBV11-2 combines with J gene TRBJ1-2; weak D call: TRBD1 (5 bases). V lost 0 bases, J lost 7 bases, and 9 bases lay in between. The germline gives CDR1 SGHAT, CDR2 FQNNGV. CDR3 size: 13 residues. The CDR3 region has the DNA TGTGCCAGCAGCTTAGATTCCGGGGGTGGCTACACCTTC. Its translation is CASSLDSGGGYTF.